This is a list of T cell receptor beta chains from one sample in a study of blood T cell repertoires in COVID-19. Some clones are missing from TCRdb's copy, which holds only in-frame ones; the method was immunoSEQ multiplex PCR. The sample holds 120,000 or so clones, roughly 89% seen once. The sample taken for sequencing was peripheral blood. The receptor source for this set is a woman between 50 and 59 years old with acute or convalescent COVID-19. CDR3s include the opening cysteine and the closing phenylalanine or tryptophan. A D gene is named only where the DNA matches it firmly. Only some rows state a clone size, as once, few, many or a class for expanded clones.

clone_size | j_call | d_call | v_call | cdr3_length | cdr3_aa | cdr3_nt
NA | TRBJ1-1 | NA | TRBV7-9 | 14 | CASSLAASNTEAFF | TGTGCCAGCAGCTTAGCGGCATCCAACACTGAAGCTTTCTTT
NA | TRBJ1-2 | TRBD1 | TRBV7-8 | 11 | CAIKGASGYTF | TGTGCAATTAAGGGGGCAAGTGGCTACACCTTC
NA | TRBJ2-3 | TRBD2 | TRBV15 | 20 | CATSRDIVRLAGGPIDTQYF | TGTGCCACCAGCAGAGATATTGTGAGACTAGCGGGAGGGCCTATAGATACGCAGTATTTT
NA | TRBJ1-1 | NA | TRBV11-1 | 14 | CASSFSPLNTEAFF | TGTGCCAGCAGTTTTAGCCCACTGAACACTGAAGCTTTCTTT
NA | TRBJ1-6 | NA | TRBV27 | 14 | CASSNTNLNSPLHF | TGTGCCAGCAGTAACACCAACCTTAATTCACCCCTCCACTTT
NA | TRBJ2-5 | NA | TRBV21-1 | 18 | CASSKAASGGGSQETQYF | TGTGCCAGCAGCAAAGCGGCTAGCGGGGGCGGAAGCCAAGAGACCCAGTACTTC
NA | TRBJ1-5 | NA | TRBV5-5 | 15 | CASSMGHIPHQPQHF | TGTGCCAGCAGCATGGGACATATCCCACATCAGCCCCAGCATTTT
NA | TRBJ2-5 | TRBD2 | TRBV2 | 14 | CASSGTSGAETQYF | TGTGCCAGCAGTGGGACTAGCGGGGCAGAGACCCAGTACTTC
NA | TRBJ1-1 | TRBD1 | TRBV19 | 16 | CASSTPSEGAYTEAFF | TGTGCCAGTAGTACTCCCTCCGAGGGGGCGTACACTGAAGCTTTCTTT
NA | TRBJ2-2 | TRBD2 | TRBV7-8 | 14 | CASSLGRGDGELFF | TGTGCCAGCAGCCTTGGACGGGGGGACGGGGAGCTGTTTTTT
NA | TRBJ1-4 | NA | TRBV6-5 | 15 | CASSHGESTNEKLFF | TGTGCCAGCAGCCATGGGGAGTCAACTAATGAAAAACTGTTTTTT
NA | TRBJ1-5 | TRBD1 | TRBV19 | 15 | CASSLFRDRSQPQHF | TGTGCCAGTAGTCTCTTCCGGGACAGAAGCCAGCCCCAGCATTTT
NA | TRBJ1-4 | TRBD1 | TRBV5-1 | 16 | CASSPEDRATNEKLFF | TGCGCCAGCAGCCCGGAGGACAGGGCAACTAATGAAAAACTGTTTTTT
few | TRBJ2-2 | TRBD1 | TRBV5-1 | 17 | CASSPTSGTGRAGELFF | TGCGCCAGCAGCCCAACTTCTGGGACAGGGCGCGCCGGGGAGCTGTTTTTT
NA | TRBJ2-3 | TRBD2 | TRBV9 | 19 | CASSDPRSGSVTNTDTQYF | TGTGCCAGCAGTGACCCACGGAGCGGGAGTGTAACTAACACAGATACGCAGTATTTT
NA | TRBJ2-7 | NA | TRBV18 | 12 | CASSPSRYEQYF | TGTGCCAGCTCACCAAGTAGATACGAGCAGTACTTC
NA | TRBJ1-1 | NA | TRBV30 | 12 | CAWKPMNTEAFF | TGTGCCTGGAAGCCCATGAACACTGAAGCTTTCTTT
NA | TRBJ2-3 | NA | TRBV12-3/TRBV12-4 | 12 | CASSLGGDTQYF | TGTGCCAGCAGTTTAGGCGGGGATACGCAGTATTTT
NA | TRBJ1-2 | NA | TRBV15 | 15 | CATSRSQGTHYGYTF | TGTGCCACCAGCAGATCCCAGGGAACTCACTATGGCTACACCTTC
once | TRBJ2-7 | TRBD2 | TRBV7-2 | 14 | CASSFTGGPYEQYF | TGTGCCAGCAGCTTTACGGGGGGGCCGTACGAGCAGTACTTC
NA | TRBJ1-3 | NA | TRBV7-9 | 14 | CASSLVGFRDTIYF | TGTGCCAGCAGCTTAGTCGGTTTTCGGGACACCATATATTTT
NA | TRBJ1-1 | NA | TRBV7-2 | 12 | CASSVINTEAFF | TGTGCCAGCAGCGTTATAAACACTGAAGCTTTCTTT
NA | TRBJ2-2 | TRBD2 | TRBV5-1 | 15 | CASSSLAGSTGELFF | TGCGCCAGCAGCTCCCTAGCGGGGAGCACCGGGGAGCTGTTTTTT
NA | TRBJ2-7 | NA | TRBV21-1 | 14 | CASSNPQGWDEQYF | TGTGCCAGCAGCAACCCCCAGGGGTGGGACGAGCAGTACTTC
NA | TRBJ2-5 | TRBD2 | TRBV6-5 | 13 | CASSYSYLAAQYF | TGTGCCAGCAGTTACTCGTACCTAGCGGCCCAGTACTTC
few | TRBJ2-7 | NA | TRBV7-2 | 13 | CASSQDSRYEQYF | TGTGCCAGCAGCCAGGATAGTAGATACGAGCAGTACTTC
once | TRBJ1-2 | NA | TRBV21-1 | 13 | CASSKDRCYGYTF | TGTGCCAGCAGCAAAGACAGGTGTTATGGCTACACCTTC
NA | TRBJ1-6 | NA | TRBV14 | 20 | CASSQDSGRALWGYNSPLHF | TGTGCCAGCAGCCAAGATAGCGGACGGGCGTTGTGGGGGTATAATTCACCCCTCCACTTT
NA | TRBJ2-7 | NA | TRBV6-2/TRBV6-3 | 15 | CASSYDSWTSYEQYF | TGTGCCAGCAGTTACGACAGTTGGACCTCCTACGAGCAGTACTTC
NA | TRBJ2-3 | NA | TRBV5-6 | 14 | CASSRQRLADTQYF | TGTGCCAGCAGCCGTCAGAGGTTAGCAGATACGCAGTATTTT
NA | TRBJ2-7 | NA | TRBV21-1 | 15 | CASSKRDRVQYEQYF | TGTGCCAGCAGCAAGAGGGACAGGGTGCAGTACGAGCAGTACTTC
NA | TRBJ2-5 | TRBD2 | TRBV18 | 15 | CASSPVGLAEQTQYF | TGTGCCAGCTCACCCGTGGGCCTAGCGGAGCAGACCCAGTACTTC
once | TRBJ1-2 | NA | TRBV6-1 | 14 | CASSEWGGWYGYTF | TGTGCCAGCAGTGAATGGGGGGGGTGGTATGGCTACACCTTC